Sequencing of this T cell receptor beta chain was carried out in a study of blood T cell repertoires in COVID-19. Generated by immunoSEQ multiplex PCR, the TCRdb table keeps only in-frame clones and is missing some. The sample lists hundreds of thousands of clones, approximately 88% occurring once. CDR1 LNHNV and CDR2 YYDKDF come from the germline V gene (reference sequence). J lost 10 bases, V lost 3 bases, and 10 bases had no gene match. This CDR3 region has 15 residues. The V and J genes are TRBV15 and TRBJ2-2, with 8 positions matching TRBD2. What was sequenced was peripheral blood. The sequence was obtained from a woman in her thirties with COVID-19, enrolled during active disease. Written as DNA, the CDR3 is TGTGCCACCAGCAGGGACACCCTTAGCGGGGCGGAGCTGTTTTTT. This encodes CATSRDTLSGAELFF.